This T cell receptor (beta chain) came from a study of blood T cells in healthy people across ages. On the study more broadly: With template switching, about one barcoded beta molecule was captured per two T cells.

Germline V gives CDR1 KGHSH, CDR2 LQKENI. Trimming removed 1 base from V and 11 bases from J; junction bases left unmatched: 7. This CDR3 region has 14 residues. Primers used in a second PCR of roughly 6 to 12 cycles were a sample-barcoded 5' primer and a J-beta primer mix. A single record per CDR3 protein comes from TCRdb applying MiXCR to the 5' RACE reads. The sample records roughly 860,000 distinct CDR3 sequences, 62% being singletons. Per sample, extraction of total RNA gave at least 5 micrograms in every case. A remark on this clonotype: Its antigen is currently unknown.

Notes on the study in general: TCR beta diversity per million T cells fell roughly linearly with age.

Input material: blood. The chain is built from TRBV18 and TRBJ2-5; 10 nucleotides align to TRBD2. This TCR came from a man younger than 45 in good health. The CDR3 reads CASSPLAGGTEQYF. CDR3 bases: TGTGCCAGCTCACCACTAGCGGGGGGTACAGAGCAGTACTTC.